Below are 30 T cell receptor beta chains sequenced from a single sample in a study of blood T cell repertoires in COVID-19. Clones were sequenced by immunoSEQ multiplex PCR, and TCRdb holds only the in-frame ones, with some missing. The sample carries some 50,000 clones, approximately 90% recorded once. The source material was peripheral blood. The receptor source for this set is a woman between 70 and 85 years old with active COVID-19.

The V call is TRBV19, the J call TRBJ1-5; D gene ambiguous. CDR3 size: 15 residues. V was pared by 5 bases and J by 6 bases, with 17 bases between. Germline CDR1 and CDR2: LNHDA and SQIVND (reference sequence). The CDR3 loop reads CASSAFHLEGQPQHF. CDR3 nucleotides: TGTGCCAGTAGTGCCTTTCACCTCGAGGGTCAGCCCCAGCATTTT.

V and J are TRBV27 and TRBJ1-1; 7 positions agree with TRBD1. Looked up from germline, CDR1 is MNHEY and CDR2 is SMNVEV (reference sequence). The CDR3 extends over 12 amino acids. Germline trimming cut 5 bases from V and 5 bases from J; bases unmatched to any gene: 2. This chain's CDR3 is CASSLRGTEAFF. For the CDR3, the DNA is TGTGCCAGCAGTCTCAGGGGGACTGAAGCTTTCTTT.

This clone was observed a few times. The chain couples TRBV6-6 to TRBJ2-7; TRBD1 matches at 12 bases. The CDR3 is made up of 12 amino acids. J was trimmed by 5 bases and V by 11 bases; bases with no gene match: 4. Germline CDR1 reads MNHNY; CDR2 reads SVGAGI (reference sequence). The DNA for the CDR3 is TGTGCCGGGGGACAGGGGGCGGACGAGCAGTACTTC. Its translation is CAGGQGADEQYF.

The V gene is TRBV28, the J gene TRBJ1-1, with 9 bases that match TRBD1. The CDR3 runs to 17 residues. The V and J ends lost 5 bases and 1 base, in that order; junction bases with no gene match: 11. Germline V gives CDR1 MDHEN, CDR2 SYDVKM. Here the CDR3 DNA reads TGTGCCAGCAGTCCCGAAGGGACAGGGAGGGCGAACACTGAAGCTTTCTTT. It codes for CASSPEGTGRANTEAFF.

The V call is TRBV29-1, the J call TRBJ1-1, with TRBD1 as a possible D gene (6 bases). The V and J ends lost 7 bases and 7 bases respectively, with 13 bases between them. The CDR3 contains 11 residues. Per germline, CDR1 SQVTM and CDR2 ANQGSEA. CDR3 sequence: CSADSTVEAFF. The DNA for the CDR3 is TGCAGCGCGGACAGCACGGTTGAAGCTTTCTTT. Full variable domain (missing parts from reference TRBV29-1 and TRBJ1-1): SAVISQKPSRDICQRGTSLTIQCQVDSQVTMMFWYRQQPGQSLTLIATANQGSEATYESGFVIDKFPISRPNLTFSTLTVSNMSPEDSSIYLCSADSTVEAFFGQGTRLTVV.

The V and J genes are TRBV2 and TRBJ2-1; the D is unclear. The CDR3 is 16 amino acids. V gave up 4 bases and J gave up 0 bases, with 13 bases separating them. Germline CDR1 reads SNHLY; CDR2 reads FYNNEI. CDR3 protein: CASSVTLRSSYNEQFF. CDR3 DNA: TGTGCCAGCAGTGTCACCTTGCGGAGCTCCTACAATGAGCAGTTCTTC. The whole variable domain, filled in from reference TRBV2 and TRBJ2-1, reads EPEVTQTPSHQVTQMGQEVILRCVPISNHLYFYWYRQILGQKVEFLVSFYNNEISEKSEIFDDQFSVERPDGSNFTLKIRSTKLEDSAMYFCASSVTLRSSYNEQFFGPGTRLTVL.

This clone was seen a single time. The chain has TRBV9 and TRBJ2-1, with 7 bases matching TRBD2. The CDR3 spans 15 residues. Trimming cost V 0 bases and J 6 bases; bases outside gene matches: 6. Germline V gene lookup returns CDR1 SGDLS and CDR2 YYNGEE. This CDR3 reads CASSVGGSLGNEQFF. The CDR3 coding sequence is TGTGCCAGCAGCGTAGGCGGGAGTCTGGGCAATGAGCAGTTCTTC.

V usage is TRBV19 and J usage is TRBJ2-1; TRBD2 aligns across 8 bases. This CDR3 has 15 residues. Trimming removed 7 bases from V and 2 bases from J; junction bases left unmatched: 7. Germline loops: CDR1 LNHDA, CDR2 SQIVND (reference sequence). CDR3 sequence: CASTPLAETYNEQFF. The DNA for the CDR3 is TGTGCCAGTACCCCACTAGCGGAGACCTACAATGAGCAGTTCTTC.

The CDR3 is CASSQERNYGYTF. The CDR3 bases are TGTGCCAGCAGCCAAGAACGGAACTATGGCTACACCTTC. The chain links TRBV3-1 (or the pseudogene TRBV3-2) to TRBJ1-2; D not certain. V lost 0 bases to trimming and J lost 2 bases, with 4 bases between them. The germline gives CDR1 LGHDT, CDR2 YNNKEL (reference sequence). CDR3 length: 13 residues.

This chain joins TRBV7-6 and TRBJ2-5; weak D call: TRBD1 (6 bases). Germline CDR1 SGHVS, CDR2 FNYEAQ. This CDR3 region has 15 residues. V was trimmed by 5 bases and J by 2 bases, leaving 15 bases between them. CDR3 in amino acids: CASSPLQGVQETQYF. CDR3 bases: TGTGCCAGCAGCCCCTTACAGGGAGTACAAGAGACCCAGTACTTC.

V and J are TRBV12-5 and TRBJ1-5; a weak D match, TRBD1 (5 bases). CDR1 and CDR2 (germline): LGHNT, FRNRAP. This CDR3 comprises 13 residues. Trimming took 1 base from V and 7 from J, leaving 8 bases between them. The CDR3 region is CASGLEGNQPQHF. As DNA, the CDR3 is TGTGCTAGTGGTTTGGAGGGGAACCAGCCCCAGCATTTT.

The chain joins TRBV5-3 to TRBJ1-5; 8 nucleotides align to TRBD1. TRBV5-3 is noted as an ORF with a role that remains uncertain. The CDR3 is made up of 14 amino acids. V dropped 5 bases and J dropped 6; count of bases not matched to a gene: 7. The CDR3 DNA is TGTGCCAGAAGTCGACAGGGGTTAGGTCAGCCCCAGCATTTT. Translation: CARSRQGLGQPQHF.

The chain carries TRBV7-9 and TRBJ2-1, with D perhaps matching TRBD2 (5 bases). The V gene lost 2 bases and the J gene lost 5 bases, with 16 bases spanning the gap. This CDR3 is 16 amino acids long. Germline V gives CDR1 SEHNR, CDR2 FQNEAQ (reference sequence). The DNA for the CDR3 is TGTGCCAGCAGCTTATTGGGGAGAATCTCGGACAATGAGCAGTTCTTC. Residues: CASSLLGRISDNEQFF.

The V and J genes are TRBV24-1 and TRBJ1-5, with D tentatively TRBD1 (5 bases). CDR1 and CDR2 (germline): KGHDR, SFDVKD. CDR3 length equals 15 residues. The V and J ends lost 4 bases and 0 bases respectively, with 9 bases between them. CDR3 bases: TGTGCCACCAGTGAGCGGGACGGTAGCAATCAGCCCCAGCATTTT. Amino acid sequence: CATSERDGSNQPQHF.

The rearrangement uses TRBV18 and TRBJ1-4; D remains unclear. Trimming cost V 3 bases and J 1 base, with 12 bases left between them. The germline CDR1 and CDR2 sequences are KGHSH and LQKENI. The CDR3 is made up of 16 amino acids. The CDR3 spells CASSPSTSGTNEKLFF. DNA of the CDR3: TGTGCCAGCTCACCTTCGACCTCGGGAACTAATGAAAAACTGTTTTTT.

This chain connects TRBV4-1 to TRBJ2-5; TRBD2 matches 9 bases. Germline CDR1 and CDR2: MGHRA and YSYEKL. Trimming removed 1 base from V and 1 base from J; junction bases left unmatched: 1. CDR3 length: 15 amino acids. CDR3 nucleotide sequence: TGCGCCAGCAGCCAAGGGACTAGCGTCCAAGAGACCCAGTACTTC. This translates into CASSQGTSVQETQYF.

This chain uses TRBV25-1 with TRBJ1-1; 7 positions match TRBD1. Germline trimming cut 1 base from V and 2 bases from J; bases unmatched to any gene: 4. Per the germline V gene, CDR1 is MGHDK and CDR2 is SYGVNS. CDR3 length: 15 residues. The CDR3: CASSESDRFNTEAFF. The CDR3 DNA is TGTGCCAGCAGTGAATCGGACAGGTTTAACACTGAAGCTTTCTTT.

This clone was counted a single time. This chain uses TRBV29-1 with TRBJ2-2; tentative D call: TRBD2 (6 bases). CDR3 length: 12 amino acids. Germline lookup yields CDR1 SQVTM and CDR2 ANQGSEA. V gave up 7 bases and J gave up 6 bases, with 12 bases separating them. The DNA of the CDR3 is TGCAGCGCCGGACCGGGGGCCGGGGAGCTGTTTTTT. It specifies CSAGPGAGELFF.

CDR3 DNA sequence: TGTGCCAGCAGCCAAGGCGGGGCGGATAGAAACACCATATATTTT. As protein: CASSQGGADRNTIYF. This chain links TRBV28 with TRBJ1-3; weak D call: TRBD1 (5 bases). With 6 bases removed from V and 5 bases from J, the gap between germline ends came to 17 bases. This CDR3 has 15 residues. Germline values: CDR1 MDHEN, CDR2 SYDVKM.

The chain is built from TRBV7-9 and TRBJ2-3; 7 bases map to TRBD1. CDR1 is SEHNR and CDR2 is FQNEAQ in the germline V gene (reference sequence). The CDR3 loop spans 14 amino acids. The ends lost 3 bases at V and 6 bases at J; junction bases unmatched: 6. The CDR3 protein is CASSFGQETDTQYF. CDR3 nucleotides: TGTGCCAGCAGCTTTGGACAGGAGACGGATACGCAGTATTTT.

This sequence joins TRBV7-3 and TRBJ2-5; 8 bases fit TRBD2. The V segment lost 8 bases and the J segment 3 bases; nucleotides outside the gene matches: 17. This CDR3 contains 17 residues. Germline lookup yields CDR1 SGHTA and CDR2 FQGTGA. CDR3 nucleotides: TGTGCCAGCGCGGGACCTTTACAGCGGGGGAGAGAAGAGACCCAGTACTTC. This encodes CASAGPLQRGREETQYF.

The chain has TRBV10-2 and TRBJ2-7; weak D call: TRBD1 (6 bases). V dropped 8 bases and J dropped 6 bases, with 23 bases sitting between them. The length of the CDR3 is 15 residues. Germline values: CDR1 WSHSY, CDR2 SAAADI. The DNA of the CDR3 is TGCGCCAGCTCCCCCTGGGGGCAGTTTCCGGGCGAGCAGTACTTC. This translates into CASSPWGQFPGEQYF.

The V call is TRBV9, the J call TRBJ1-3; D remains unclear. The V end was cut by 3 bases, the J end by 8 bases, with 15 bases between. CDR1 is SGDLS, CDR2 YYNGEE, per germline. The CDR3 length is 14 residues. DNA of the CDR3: TGTGCCAGCAGCGCACGTCCCGTGGAGGACACCATATATTTT. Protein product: CASSARPVEDTIYF. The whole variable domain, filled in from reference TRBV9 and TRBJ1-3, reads DSGVTQTPKHLITATGQRVTLRCSPRSGDLSVYWYQQSLDQGLQFLIQYYNGEERAKGNILERFSAQQFPDLHSELNLSSLELGDSALYFCASSARPVEDTIYFGEGSWLTVV.

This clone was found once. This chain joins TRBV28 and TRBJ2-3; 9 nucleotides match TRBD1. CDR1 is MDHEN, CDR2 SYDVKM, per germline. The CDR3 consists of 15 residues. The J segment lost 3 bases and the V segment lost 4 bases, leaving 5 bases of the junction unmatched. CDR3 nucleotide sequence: TGTGCCAGCAGTTCTGGGACAGGGAGAACAGATACGCAGTATTTT. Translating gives CASSSGTGRTDTQYF.

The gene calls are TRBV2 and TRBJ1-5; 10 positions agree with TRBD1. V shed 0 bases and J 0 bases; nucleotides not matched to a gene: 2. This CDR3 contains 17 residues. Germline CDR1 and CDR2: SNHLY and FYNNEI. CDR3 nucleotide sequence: TGTGCCAGCAGTGAAGCGGGGACAGGGGATAGCAATCAGCCCCAGCATTTT. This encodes CASSEAGTGDSNQPQHF.

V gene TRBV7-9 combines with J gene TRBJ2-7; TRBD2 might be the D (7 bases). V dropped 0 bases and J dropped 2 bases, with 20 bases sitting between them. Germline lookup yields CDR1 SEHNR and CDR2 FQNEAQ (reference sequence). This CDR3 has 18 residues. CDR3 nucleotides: TGTGCCAGCAGCTTAGCGCCCGGGGGGCTATCAAACACCTACGAGCAGTACTTC. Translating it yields CASSLAPGGLSNTYEQYF.

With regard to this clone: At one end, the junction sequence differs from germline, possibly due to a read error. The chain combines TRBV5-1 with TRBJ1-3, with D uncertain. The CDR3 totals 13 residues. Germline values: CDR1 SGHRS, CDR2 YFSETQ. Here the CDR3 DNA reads TGCGCCAGCAGCTCGGACCCGGGAACCACCATATATTTT. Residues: CASSSDPGTTIYF.

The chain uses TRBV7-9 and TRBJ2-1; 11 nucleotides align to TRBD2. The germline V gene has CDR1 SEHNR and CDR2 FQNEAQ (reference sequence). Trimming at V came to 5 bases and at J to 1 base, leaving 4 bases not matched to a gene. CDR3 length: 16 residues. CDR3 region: CASSTSGRGSYNEQFF. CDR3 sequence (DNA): TGTGCCAGCAGCACTAGCGGGAGAGGTTCCTACAATGAGCAGTTCTTC.

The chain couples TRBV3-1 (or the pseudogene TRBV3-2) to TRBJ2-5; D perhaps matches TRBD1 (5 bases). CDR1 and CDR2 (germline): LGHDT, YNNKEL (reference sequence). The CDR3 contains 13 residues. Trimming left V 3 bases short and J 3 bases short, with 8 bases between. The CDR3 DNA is TGTGCCAGCAGCCAGGGCAGGGAAGAGACCCAGTACTTC. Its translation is CASSQGREETQYF.

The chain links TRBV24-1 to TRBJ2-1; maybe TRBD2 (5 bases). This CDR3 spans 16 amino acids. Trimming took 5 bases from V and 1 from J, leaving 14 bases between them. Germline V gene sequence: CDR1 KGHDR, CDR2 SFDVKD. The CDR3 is CATSAPDFLSYNEQFF. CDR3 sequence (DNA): TGTGCCACCAGTGCCCCGGACTTTTTATCCTACAATGAGCAGTTCTTC.